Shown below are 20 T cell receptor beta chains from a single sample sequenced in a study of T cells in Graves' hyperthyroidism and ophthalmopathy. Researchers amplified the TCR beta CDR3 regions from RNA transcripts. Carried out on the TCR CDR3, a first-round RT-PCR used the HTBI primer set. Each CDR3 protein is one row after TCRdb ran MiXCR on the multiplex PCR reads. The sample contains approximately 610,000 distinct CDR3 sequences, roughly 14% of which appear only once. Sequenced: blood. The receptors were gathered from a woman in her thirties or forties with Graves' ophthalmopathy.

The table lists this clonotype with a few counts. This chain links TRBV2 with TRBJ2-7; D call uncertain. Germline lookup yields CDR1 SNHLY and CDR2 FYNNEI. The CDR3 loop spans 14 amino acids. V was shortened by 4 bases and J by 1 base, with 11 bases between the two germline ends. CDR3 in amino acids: CASSGDFPSYEQYF. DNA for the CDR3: TGTGCCAGCAGTGGCGACTTCCCTTCCTACGAGCAGTACTTC.

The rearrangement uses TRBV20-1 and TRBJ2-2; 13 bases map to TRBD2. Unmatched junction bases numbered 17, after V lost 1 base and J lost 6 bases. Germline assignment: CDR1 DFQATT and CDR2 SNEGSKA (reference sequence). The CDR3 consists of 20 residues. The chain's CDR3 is CSARVGAKGILAGGAGELFF. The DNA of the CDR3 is TGCAGTGCTAGAGTGGGGGCTAAGGGAATACTAGCGGGAGGGGCCGGGGAGCTGTTTTTT.

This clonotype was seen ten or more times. CDR3 amino acids: CSVFGSGTDQETQYF. The CDR3 DNA sequence: TGCAGCGTTTTCGGTTCAGGGACAGATCAAGAGACCCAGTACTTC. The chain links TRBV29-1 to TRBJ2-5, with 7 bases matching TRBD1. Trimming cost V 5 bases and J 2 bases; bases outside gene matches: 11. The CDR3 spans 15 residues. CDR1 and CDR2 from the germline V gene are SQVTM and ANQGSEA.

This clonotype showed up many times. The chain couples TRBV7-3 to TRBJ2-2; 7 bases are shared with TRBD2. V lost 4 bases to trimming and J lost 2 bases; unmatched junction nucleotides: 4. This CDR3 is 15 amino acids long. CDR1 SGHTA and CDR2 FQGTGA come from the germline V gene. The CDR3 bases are TGTGCCAGCAGCTCTACTAGCGTCAACACCGGGGAGCTGTTTTTT. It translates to CASSSTSVNTGELFF.

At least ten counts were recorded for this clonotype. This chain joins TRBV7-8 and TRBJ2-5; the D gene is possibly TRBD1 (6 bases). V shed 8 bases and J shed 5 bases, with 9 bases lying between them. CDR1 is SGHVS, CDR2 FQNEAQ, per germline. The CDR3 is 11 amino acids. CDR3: CASETGETQYF. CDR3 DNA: TGTGCCAGCGAAACAGGGGAGACCCAGTACTTC.

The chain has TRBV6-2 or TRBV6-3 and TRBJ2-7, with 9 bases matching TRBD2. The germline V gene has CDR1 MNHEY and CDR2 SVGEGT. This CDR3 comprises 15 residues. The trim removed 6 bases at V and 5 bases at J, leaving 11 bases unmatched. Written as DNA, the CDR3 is TGTGCCAGCAGCAAACTAGCGGGCCTCAGGGACGAGCAGTACTTC. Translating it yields CASSKLAGLRDEQYF.

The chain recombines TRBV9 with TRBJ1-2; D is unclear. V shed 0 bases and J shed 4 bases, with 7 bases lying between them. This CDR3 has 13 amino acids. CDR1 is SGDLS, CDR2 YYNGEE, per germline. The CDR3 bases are TGTGCCAGCAGCGTAGATACAGCCTATGGCTACACCTTC. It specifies CASSVDTAYGYTF.

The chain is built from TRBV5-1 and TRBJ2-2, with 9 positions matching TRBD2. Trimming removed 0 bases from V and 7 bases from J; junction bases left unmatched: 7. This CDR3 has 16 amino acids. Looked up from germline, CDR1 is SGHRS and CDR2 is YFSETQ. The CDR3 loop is CASSLVLAGQDGELFF. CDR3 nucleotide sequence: TGCGCCAGCAGCTTGGTCCTAGCGGGACAAGACGGGGAGCTGTTTTTT.

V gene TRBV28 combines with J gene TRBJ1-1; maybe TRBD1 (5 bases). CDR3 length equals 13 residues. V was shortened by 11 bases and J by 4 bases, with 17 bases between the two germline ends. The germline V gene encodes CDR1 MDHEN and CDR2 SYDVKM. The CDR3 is CAGENSGGTEAFF. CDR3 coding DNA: TGTGCCGGGGAGAACTCGGGGGGCACTGAAGCTTTCTTT.

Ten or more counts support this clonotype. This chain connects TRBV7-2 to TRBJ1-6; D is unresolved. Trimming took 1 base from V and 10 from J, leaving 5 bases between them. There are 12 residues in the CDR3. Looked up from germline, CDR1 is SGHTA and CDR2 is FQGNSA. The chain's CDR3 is CASSLGVSPLHF. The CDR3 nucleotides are TGTGCCAGCAGCTTAGGAGTCTCACCCCTCCACTTT.

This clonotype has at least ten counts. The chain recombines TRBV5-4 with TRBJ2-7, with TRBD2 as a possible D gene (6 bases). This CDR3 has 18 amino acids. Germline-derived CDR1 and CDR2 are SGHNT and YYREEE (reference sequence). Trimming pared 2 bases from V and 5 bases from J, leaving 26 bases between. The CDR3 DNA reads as TGTGCCAGCAGCTTTGGCGCTCTTGGGATATCGACTAGTCACGAGCAGTACTTC. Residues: CASSFGALGISTSHEQYF. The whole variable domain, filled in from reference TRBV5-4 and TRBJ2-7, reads ETGVTQSPTHLIKTRGQQVTLRCSSQSGHNTVSWYQQALGQGPQFIFQYYREEENGRGNFPPRFSGLQFPNYSSELNVNALELDDSALYLCASSFGALGISTSHEQYFGPGTRLTVT.

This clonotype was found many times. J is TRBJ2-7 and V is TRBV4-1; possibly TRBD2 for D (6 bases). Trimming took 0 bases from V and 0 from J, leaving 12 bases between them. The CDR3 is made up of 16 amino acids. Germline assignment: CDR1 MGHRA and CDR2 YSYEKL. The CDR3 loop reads CASSQDWASASYEQYF. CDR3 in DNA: TGCGCCAGCAGCCAAGACTGGGCTAGCGCCTCCTACGAGCAGTACTTC.

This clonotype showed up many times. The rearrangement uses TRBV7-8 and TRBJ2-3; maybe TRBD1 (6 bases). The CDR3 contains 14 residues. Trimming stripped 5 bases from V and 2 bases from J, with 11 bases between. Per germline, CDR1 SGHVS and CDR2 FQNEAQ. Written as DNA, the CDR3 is TGTGCCAGCAGCCCAGGGGCCACCACAGATACGCAGTATTTT. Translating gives CASSPGATTDTQYF. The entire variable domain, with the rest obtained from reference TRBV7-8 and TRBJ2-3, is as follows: GAGVSQSPRYKVAKRGQDVALRCDPISGHVSLFWYQQALGQGPEFLTYFQNEAQLDKSGLPSDRFFAERPEGSVSTLKIQRTQQEDSAVYLCASSPGATTDTQYFGPGTRLTVL.

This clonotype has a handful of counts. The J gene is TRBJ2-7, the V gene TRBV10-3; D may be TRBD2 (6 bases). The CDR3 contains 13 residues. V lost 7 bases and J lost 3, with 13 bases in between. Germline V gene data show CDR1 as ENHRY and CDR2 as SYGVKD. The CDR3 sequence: CAIKGTDGYEQYF. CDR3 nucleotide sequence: TGTGCCATCAAGGGGACTGACGGCTACGAGCAGTACTTC.

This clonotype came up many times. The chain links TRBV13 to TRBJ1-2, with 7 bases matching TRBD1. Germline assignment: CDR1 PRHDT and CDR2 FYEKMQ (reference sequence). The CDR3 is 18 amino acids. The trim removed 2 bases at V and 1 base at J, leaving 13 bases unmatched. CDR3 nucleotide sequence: TGTGCCAGCAGCTTATCGGGCCGACAGGGCTCCCTTAACTATGGCTACACCTTC. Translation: CASSLSGRQGSLNYGYTF.

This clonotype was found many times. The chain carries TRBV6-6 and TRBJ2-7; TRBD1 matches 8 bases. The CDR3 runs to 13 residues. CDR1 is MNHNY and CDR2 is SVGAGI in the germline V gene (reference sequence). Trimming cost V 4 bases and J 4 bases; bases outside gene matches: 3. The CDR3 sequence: CASSFYRGYEQYF. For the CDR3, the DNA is TGTGCCAGCAGTTTCTACAGGGGGTACGAGCAGTACTTC.

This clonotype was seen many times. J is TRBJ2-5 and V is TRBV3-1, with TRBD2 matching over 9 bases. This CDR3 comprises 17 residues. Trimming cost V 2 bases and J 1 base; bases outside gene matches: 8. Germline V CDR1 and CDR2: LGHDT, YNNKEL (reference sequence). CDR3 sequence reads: CASSQTRLAGIQETQYF. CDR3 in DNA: TGTGCCAGCAGCCAAACCAGGCTAGCGGGGATCCAAGAGACCCAGTACTTC.

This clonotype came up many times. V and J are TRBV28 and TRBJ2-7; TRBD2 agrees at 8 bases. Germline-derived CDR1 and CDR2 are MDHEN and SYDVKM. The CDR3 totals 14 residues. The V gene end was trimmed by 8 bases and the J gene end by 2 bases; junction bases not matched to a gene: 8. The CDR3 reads CASRDSGKTYEQYF. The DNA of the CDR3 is TGTGCCAGCCGGGATAGCGGGAAGACCTACGAGCAGTACTTC.

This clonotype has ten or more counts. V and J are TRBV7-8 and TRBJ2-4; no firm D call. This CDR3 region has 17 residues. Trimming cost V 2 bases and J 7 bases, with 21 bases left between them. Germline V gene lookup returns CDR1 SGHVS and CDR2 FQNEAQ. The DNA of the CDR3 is TGTGCCAGCAGCTTACTTCCAAGGGCCCAAAGACTTAACATTCAGTACTTC. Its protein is CASSLLPRAQRLNIQYF.

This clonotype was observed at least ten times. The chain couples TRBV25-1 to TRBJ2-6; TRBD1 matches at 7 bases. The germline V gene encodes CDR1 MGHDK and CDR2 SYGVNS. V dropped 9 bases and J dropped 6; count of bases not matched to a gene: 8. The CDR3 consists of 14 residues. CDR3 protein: CASLGQASANVLTF. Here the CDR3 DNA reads TGTGCCAGTTTAGGACAGGCTTCGGCCAACGTCCTGACTTTC.